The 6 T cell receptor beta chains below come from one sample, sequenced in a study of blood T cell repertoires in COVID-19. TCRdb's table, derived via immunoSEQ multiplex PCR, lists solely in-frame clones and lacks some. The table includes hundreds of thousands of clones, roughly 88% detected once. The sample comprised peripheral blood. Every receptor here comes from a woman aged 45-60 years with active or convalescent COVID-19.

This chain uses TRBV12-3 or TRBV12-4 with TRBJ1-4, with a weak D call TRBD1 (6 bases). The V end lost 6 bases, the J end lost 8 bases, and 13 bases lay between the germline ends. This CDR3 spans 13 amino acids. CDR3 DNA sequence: TGTGCCAGCAGCGCCAGGGGTTTCGAAAAACTGTTTTTT. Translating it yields CASSARGFEKLFF.

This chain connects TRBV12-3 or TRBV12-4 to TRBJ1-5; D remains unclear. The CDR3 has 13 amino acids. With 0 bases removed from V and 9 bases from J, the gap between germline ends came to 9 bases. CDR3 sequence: CASSLAQSVPQHF. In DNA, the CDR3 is TGTGCCAGCAGTTTAGCCCAATCGGTGCCCCAGCATTTT.

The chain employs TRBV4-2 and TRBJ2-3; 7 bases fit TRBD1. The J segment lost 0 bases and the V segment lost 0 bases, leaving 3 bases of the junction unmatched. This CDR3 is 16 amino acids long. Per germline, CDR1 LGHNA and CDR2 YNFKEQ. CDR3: CASSQEGTASTDTQYF. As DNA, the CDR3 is TGTGCCAGCAGCCAAGAGGGGACAGCTAGCACAGATACGCAGTATTTT.

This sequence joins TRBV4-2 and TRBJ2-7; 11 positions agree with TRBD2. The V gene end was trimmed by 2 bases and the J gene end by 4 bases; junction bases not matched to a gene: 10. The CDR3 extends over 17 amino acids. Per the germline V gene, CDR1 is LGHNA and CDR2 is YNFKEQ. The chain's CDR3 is CASSQPSLAGESYEQYF. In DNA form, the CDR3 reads TGTGCCAGCAGCCAACCCTCACTAGCGGGAGAGTCATACGAGCAGTACTTC.

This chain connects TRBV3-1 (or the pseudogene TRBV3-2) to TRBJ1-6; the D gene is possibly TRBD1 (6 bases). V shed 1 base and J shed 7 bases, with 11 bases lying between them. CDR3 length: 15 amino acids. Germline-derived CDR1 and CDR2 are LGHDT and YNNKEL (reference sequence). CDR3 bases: TGTGCCAGCAGCCAAGCGCCAGGGGACAATTCACCCCTCCACTTT. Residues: CASSQAPGDNSPLHF.

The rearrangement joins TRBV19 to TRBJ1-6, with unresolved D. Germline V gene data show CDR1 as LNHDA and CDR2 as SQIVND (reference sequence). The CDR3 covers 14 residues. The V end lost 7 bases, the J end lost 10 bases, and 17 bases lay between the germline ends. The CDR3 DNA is TGTGCCAGTACTCCCCAGCCGGGGAGGTCACCCCTCCACTTT. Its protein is CASTPQPGRSPLHF.